The clone carrying this T cell receptor (beta chain) was counted once. Its antigen is undetermined. The donors were part of the validation cohort of 120 subjects. That cohort was separate from the first cohort, which comprised under 750 subjects. The method was immunoSEQ multiplex PCR; TCRdb's version includes in-frame clones alone and lacks a portion of them. The table shows 240,000 or so clones, with approximately 86% occurring only once. The V and J ends lost 0 bases and 5 bases respectively, with 14 bases between them. Germline values: CDR1 SGDLS, CDR2 YYNGEE. The CDR3 has 15 residues. These data belong to a study of cytomegalovirus exposure and HLA in healthy donors. Findings and caveats of the study: Published work reported that the classifier diagnosed cytomegalovirus status with high specificity and sensitivity. A few of the chains that were CMV-associated were confirmed in vitro to be specific for CMV antigens. Despite most TCR sequences being rare, some public TCRs occurred in many donors.

J is TRBJ1-1 and V is TRBV9; D perhaps matches TRBD1 (5 bases). This TCR derives from a woman aged 30 to 39 in good health and CMV-seropositive. The sample consisted of PBMCs. This CDR3 is CASSVDMGLGTEAFF. The CDR3 region has the DNA TGTGCCAGCAGCGTAGACATGGGGCTGGGGACTGAAGCTTTCTTT.